This record looks at one T cell receptor beta chain sequence and its context. This clone's antigen is unknown. Base qualities are not recorded, but no much larger clone differs from it by a single base. The library was generated by the immunoSEQ multiplex PCR assay. Imported from immuneACCESS, the table was reduced by TCRdb to in-frame sequences with V and J called. These copies leave out some clones; in studies compared against another copy, an unresolved V gene accounts for under half, and the cause of the remainder is not known. The sample includes 35,000 to 50,000 clones, with 80% to 90% observed a single time. The ten largest clones represent approximately 0.61% of the sample. These data originate in a study of T cell changes during pregnancy in multiple sclerosis (dated by TCRdb to 2018 to 2020). As for the study more broadly: The study looked at changes in the T cell repertoire across pregnancy in women with multiple sclerosis.

For this chain, trimming is 5 bases at the V end and 2 bases at the J end, and the number of junction bases without a gene match is 6. CDR3 length: 14 amino acids, cysteine to phenylalanine. This entry keeps only the CDR3 DNA: 42 bases, framed from base 1. The CDR1 and CDR2 encoded by the germline V gene are MDHEN and SYDVKM. Here the chain combines TRBV28 and TRBJ2-7; 7 of the junction bases match TRBD2. This clonotype originated in a female donor with multiple sclerosis, enrolled in a pregnancy study. The source was CD4+ T cells from peripheral blood mononuclear cells, collected in the first trimester of pregnancy. The CDR3 reads as follows: CASSLGGTPYEQYF. Read as DNA, the sequence is TGTGCCAGCAGTCTGGGGGGGACCCCCTACGAGCAGTACTTC.